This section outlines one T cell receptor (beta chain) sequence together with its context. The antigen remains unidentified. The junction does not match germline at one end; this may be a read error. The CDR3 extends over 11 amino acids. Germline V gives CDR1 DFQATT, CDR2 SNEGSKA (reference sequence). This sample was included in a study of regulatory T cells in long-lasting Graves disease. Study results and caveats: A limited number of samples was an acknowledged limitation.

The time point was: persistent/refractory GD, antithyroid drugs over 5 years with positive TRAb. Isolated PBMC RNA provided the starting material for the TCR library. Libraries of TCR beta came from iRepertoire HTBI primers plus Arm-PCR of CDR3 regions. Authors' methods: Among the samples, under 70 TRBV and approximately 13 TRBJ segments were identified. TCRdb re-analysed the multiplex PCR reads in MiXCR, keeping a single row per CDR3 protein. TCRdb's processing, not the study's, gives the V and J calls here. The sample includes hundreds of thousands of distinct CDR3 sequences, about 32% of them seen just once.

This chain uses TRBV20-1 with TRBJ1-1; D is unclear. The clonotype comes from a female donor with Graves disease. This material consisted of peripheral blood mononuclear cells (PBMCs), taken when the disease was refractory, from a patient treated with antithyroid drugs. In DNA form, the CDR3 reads TGCAGTGCACCGGGTTGGGTTGAAACTTTCTTT. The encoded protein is CSAPGWVETFF.